This TCR beta chain stems from a study of beta chain features in type 1 diabetes. Since all of the isolated RNA was reverse transcribed, expressed TCRB transcripts were what got sequenced. Data came from immunoSEQ multiplex PCR; TCRdb stores just in-frame clones and leaves some out. Of around 400,000 clones in the sample, about 12% were seen once. A few counts support this clone. Germline loops: CDR1 SQVTM, CDR2 ANQGSEA. V dropped 2 bases and J dropped 1 base, with 16 bases sitting between them. This CDR3 comprises 16 residues. The rearrangement joins TRBV29-1 to TRBJ2-3; a weak D match, TRBD1 (6 bases). Sequencing was carried out using naive CD4+ T cells from blood. The TCR originated in a man younger than 35 in good health. CDR3 DNA sequence: TGCAGCGTTGAAATTTCCGGGACAATTCGCACAGATACGCAGTATTTT. Translating it yields CSVEISGTIRTDTQYF.